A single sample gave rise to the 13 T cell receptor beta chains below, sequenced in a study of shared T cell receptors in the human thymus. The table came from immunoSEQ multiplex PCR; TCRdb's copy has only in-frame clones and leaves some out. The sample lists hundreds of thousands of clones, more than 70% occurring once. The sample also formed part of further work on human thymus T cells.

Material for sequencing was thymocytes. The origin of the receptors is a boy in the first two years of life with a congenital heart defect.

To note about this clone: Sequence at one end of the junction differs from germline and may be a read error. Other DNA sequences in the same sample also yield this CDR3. CDR3: CASSLGGLYNSPLHF. The CDR3 nucleotides are TGTGCCAGCAGCTTAGGGGGGCTCTATAATTCCCCCCTCCACTTT. The chain uses TRBV11-2 and TRBJ1-6; perhaps TRBD1 as D (6 bases). The CDR3 is 15 residues long. The germline gives CDR1 SGHAT, CDR2 FQNNGV.

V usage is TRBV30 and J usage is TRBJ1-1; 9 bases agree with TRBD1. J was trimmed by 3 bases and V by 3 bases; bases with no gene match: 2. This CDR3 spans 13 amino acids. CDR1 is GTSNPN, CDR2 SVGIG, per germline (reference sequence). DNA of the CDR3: TGTGCCTGGAGATGGACAGGGGACACTGAAGCTTTCTTT. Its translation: CAWRWTGDTEAFF.

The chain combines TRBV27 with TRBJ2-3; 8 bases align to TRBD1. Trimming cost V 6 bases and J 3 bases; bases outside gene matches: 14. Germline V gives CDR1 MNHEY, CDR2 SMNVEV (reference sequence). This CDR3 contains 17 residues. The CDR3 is CASSLQGAQGTTDTQYF. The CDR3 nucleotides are TGTGCCAGCAGCCTTCAGGGGGCACAGGGCACAACAGATACGCAGTATTTT.

Here the CDR3 DNA reads TGTGCCAGCAGTTTACGACAGGGTGCAACTAATGAAAAACTGTTTTTT. It yields the protein CASSLRQGATNEKLFF. This chain connects TRBV28 to TRBJ1-4; TRBD1 matches 7 bases. CDR3 length: 16 amino acids. Germline V lookup: CDR1 MDHEN, CDR2 SYDVKM. Trimming cost V 2 bases and J 0 bases; bases outside gene matches: 3.

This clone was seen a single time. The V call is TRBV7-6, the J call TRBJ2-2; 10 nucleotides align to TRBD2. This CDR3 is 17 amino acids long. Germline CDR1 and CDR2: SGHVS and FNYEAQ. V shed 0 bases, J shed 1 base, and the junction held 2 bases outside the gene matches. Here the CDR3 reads CASSLARTSGNTGELFF. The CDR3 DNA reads TGTGCCAGCAGCTTAGCCCGGACTAGCGGGAACACCGGGGAGCTGTTTTTT.

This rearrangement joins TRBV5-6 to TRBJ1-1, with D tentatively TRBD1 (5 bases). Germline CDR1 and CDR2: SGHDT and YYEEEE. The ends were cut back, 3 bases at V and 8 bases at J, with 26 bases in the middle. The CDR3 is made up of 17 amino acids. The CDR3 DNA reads TGTGCCAGCAGCTATATTATCGGGCTAGGGGAAAGGGAAGAAGCTTTCTTT. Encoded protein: CASSYIIGLGEREEAFF.

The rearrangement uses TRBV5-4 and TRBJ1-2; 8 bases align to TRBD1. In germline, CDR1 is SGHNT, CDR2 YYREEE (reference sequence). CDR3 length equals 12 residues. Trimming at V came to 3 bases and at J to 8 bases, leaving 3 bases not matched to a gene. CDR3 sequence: CASSSRGQGYTF. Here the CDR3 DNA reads TGTGCCAGCAGCTCCAGGGGGCAAGGCTACACCTTC.

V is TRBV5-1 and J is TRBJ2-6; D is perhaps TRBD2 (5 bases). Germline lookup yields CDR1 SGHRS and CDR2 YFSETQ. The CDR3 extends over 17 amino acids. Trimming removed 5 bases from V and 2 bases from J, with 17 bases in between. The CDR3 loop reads CASREDPINAGANVLTF. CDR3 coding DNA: TGCGCCAGCAGGGAGGACCCCATTAACGCTGGGGCCAACGTCCTGACTTTC.

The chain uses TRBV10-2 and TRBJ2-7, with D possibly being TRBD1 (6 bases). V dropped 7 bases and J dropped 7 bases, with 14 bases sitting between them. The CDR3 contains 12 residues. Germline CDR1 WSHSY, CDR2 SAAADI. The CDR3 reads CASTQQGGEQYF. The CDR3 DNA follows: TGCGCCAGCACCCAACAGGGCGGGGAGCAGTACTTC.

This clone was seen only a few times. For the CDR3, the DNA is TGCGCCAGCAGCCAATCCCCCCTAGCGGGAGGCCGCCCCCCTGATTACGAGCAGTACTTC. Translating gives CASSQSPLAGGRPPDYEQYF. This chain joins TRBV4-3 and TRBJ2-7, with 11 bases that match TRBD2. J gave up 4 bases and V 2 bases, and 19 bases lay outside the gene matches. This CDR3 has 20 amino acids. Germline V CDR1 and CDR2: LGHNA, YSLEER.

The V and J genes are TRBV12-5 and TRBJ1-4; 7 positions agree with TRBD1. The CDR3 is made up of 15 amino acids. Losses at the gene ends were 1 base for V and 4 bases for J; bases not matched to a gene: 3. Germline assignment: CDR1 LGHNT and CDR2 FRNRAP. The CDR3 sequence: CASGLEQGGNEKLFF. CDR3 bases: TGTGCTAGTGGTTTGGAGCAGGGGGGTAATGAAAAACTGTTTTTT.

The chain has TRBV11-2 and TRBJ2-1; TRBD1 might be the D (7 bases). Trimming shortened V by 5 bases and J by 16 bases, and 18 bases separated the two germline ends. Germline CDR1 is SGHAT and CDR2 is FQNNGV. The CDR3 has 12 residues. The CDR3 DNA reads TGTGCCAGCAGCGCCTCTGACAGGGCGGGATTCTTC. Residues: CASSASDRAGFF.

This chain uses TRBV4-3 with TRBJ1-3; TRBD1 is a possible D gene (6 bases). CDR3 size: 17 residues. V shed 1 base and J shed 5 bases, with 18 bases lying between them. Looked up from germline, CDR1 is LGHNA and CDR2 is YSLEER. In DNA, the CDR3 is TGCGCCAGCAGCCAAGGAGTCAGGGGTAGTTTTAGAAACACCATATATTTT. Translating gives CASSQGVRGSFRNTIYF.